The clone carrying this T cell receptor beta chain turned up a few times. Its specificity is not known. The data derive from a study of neurological immune-mediated disorders. Notes on the study in general: Healthy controls had more TCR clonal expansion than multiple sclerosis, which showed the least, whereas HTLV-1-associated myelopathy showed the most. Sharing of CDR3 amino acid sequences among expanded clones across subjects was absent, suggesting private repertoires in all groups.

The junction had 5 bases not matched to a gene; V was cut back by 6 bases and J by 3 bases. The CDR3 is made up of 14 amino acids. The V gene's germline CDR1 is MNHEY and CDR2 SVGEGT. Volunteers from a blood bank in Maryland, USA, constituted the healthy controls. The unsorted libraries had their origin in 2 million PBMCs stored at -80 C. TCRdb passed the 5' RACE reads through MiXCR, listing each CDR3 protein once. The sample yields tens of thousands of distinct CDR3 sequences, 15% to 20% seen once. The specimen sequenced was PBMCs. The TCR comes from a woman aged 40 to 50 in good health. The chain joins TRBV6-2 or TRBV6-3 to TRBJ2-3, with TRBD2 matching over 8 bases. For the CDR3, the DNA is TGTGCCAGCAGCCCCGGGGGGGCGACAGATACGCAGTATTTT. Translation: CASSPGGATDTQYF.